One sample yielded the 25 T cell receptor beta chains listed below, sequenced in a study of shared clonotypes between healthy human individuals. Assay used: immunoSEQ multiplex PCR; TCRdb lists only in-frame clones, some missing. The sample yields around 2.5 million clones, under 95% seen once. Sequencing used naive CD4+ T cells from PBMCs. As for subset: CD45RA+ positively selected. The receptors originated from a man aged 18 to 30 in good health. Some clones in this sample may be carry-over from other donors' samples.

The chain employs TRBV27 and TRBJ1-1, with D possibly being TRBD1 (5 bases). There are 17 residues in the CDR3. CDR1 is MNHEY and CDR2 is SMNVEV in the germline V gene (reference sequence). V lost 0 bases, J lost 4 bases, and 18 bases lay in between. CDR3 in amino acids: CASSLSPARVSGTEAFF. The CDR3 nucleotides read TGTGCCAGCAGTTTATCCCCGGCCAGGGTGTCTGGCACTGAAGCTTTCTTT.

This chain links TRBV30 with TRBJ2-5, with D perhaps matching TRBD1 (6 bases). The DNA matches TRBJ2-7 better at its end, which makes the J call doubtful. CDR3 length equals 12 residues. Germline-derived CDR1 and CDR2 are GTSNPN and SVGIG (reference sequence). Written as DNA, the CDR3 is TGTGCCTGGAGTGACCAGGGGTACGAGCAGTACTTC. Its protein product is CAWSDQGYEQYF.

The chain recombines TRBV15 with TRBJ2-4; unclear D gene. Near its end, the DNA agrees better with TRBJ2-7, so the J call may be wrong. The CDR3 is 13 residues long. Germline CDR1 LNHNV, CDR2 YYDKDF (reference sequence). The CDR3 region has the DNA TGTGCCACCAGCAGGGAAAGTGGCTACGAGCAGTACTTC. Its protein product is CATSRESGYEQYF.

The V gene is TRBV5-8, the J gene TRBJ2-3; D is possibly TRBD1 (5 bases). Trimming left V 2 bases short and J 3 bases short, with 13 bases between. Germline V gene sequence: CDR1 SGHTS, CDR2 YDEGEE. CDR3 length: 15 residues. The CDR3 spells CASSFDSRATDTQYF. CDR3 DNA sequence: TGTGCCAGCAGCTTCGACAGTAGGGCGACAGATACGCAGTATTTT. The complete variable domain, with remaining parts taken from reference TRBV5-8 and TRBJ2-3, reads EAGVTQSPTHLIKTRGQQATLRCSPISGHTSVYWYQQALGLGLQFLLWYDEGEERNRGNFPPRFSGRQFPNYSSELNVNALELEDSALYLCASSFDSRATDTQYFGPGTRLTVL.

This rearrangement joins TRBV10-3 to TRBJ2-7; 8 bases align to TRBD2. With V trimmed by 10 bases and J by 2 bases, 19 bases remained unmatched. Germline V gives CDR1 ENHRY, CDR2 SYGVKD. CDR3 size: 17 residues. In DNA, the CDR3 is TGTGCCACCAACAGTGGGGGGGGCCAGCGGGGGCCCTACGAGCAGTACTTC. Its translation is CATNSGGGQRGPYEQYF.

About this clone itself: At one of its ends the junction is not consistent with the germline gene, which may arise from a read error. The rearrangement uses TRBV7-8 and TRBJ1-2; D is possibly TRBD1 (5 bases). The germline CDR1 and CDR2 sequences are SGHVS and FQNEAQ. There are 13 residues in the CDR3. DNA of the CDR3: TGTGCCAGCAGCTTAGTTCGGGACTACGGCTACACCTTC. It specifies CASSLVRDYGYTF.

As DNA, the CDR3 is TGTGCCATCAGCAGAGGGGACAGGGGGCAGGGTTCACCCCTCCACTTT. Its translation is CAISRGDRGQGSPLHF. The V call is TRBV10-3, the J call TRBJ1-6; 12 bases fit TRBD1. The V segment lost 6 bases and the J segment 9 bases; nucleotides outside the gene matches: 9. Germline-derived CDR1 and CDR2 are ENHRY and SYGVKD. CDR3 length: 16 residues.

The V gene is TRBV29-1, the J gene TRBJ1-1; D is ambiguous. V was cut by 5 bases and J by 3 bases, with 10 bases left in between. CDR3 size: 12 residues. CDR1 is SQVTM, CDR2 ANQGSEA, per germline. CDR3 sequence: CSVLRFDTEAFF. The CDR3 DNA is TGCAGCGTTCTCAGGTTCGACACTGAAGCTTTCTTT.

The rearrangement links TRBV6-5 to TRBJ2-4, with D hard to call. Germline lookup yields CDR1 MNHEY and CDR2 SVGAGI. This CDR3 region has 12 residues. Trimming took off 6 bases at V and 10 bases at J, with 13 bases between the two ends. This CDR3 reads CASSPGLRIQYF. As DNA, the CDR3 is TGTGCCAGCAGCCCGGGTTTAAGGATTCAGTACTTC.

The rearrangement joins TRBV28 to TRBJ2-5, with TRBD1 matching 7 bases. Germline CDR1 MDHEN, CDR2 SYDVKM. V shed 5 bases, J shed 1 base, and the junction held 7 bases outside the gene matches. The CDR3 consists of 15 residues. CDR3 sequence (DNA): TGTGCCAGCAGTAACTCGGGACAGCTCCAAGAGACCCAGTACTTC. Its protein is CASSNSGQLQETQYF.

This chain joins TRBV10-3 and TRBJ2-3; no firm D call. Between the trimmed V and J ends, which lost 3 bases and 3 bases, there was a span of 13 bases. The CDR3 extends over 15 amino acids. Looked up from germline, CDR1 is ENHRY and CDR2 is SYGVKD. CDR3 protein: CAISDRTKGTDTQYF. CDR3 DNA sequence: TGTGCCATCAGTGACCGCACGAAGGGAACAGATACGCAGTATTTT.

The chain links TRBV9 to TRBJ2-1; D might be TRBD1 (6 bases). The CDR3 length is 14 residues. Trimming removed 4 bases from V and 5 bases from J, with 13 bases in between. The germline CDR1 and CDR2 sequences are SGDLS and YYNGEE. This chain's CDR3 is CASSTRTANNEQFF. The DNA for the CDR3 is TGTGCCAGCAGCACCCGGACAGCCAACAATGAGCAGTTCTTC. Full variable domain (rest looked up from reference TRBV9 and TRBJ2-1): DSGVTQTPKHLITATGQRVTLRCSPRSGDLSVYWYQQSLDQGLQFLIQYYNGEERAKGNILERFSAQQFPDLHSELNLSSLELGDSALYFCASSTRTANNEQFFGPGTRLTVL.

This rearrangement joins TRBV5-1 to TRBJ2-7, with D unclear. V dropped 1 base and J dropped 5 bases, with 13 bases sitting between them. This CDR3 has 14 amino acids. Germline V CDR1 and CDR2: SGHRS, YFSETQ. The CDR3 region is CASSLPSGSNEQYF. The CDR3 DNA follows: TGCGCCAGCAGCTTGCCTAGTGGTTCTAACGAGCAGTACTTC.

A note on this clone: The same CDR3 also results from other DNA sequences found in this sample. The gene calls are TRBV18 and TRBJ1-4; D uncertain. This CDR3 comprises 15 residues. V was pared by 2 bases and J by 0 bases, with 7 bases between. Germline assignment: CDR1 KGHSH and CDR2 LQKENI. The CDR3 region is CASSPGEATNEKLFF. For the CDR3, the DNA is TGTGCCAGCTCACCAGGGGAAGCAACTAATGAAAAACTGTTTTTT.

DNA of the CDR3: TGCGCCAGCAGCCTCCAAAACAGGGGACTGAACACTGAAGCTTTCTTT. Residues: CASSLQNRGLNTEAFF. The rearrangement uses TRBV4-1 and TRBJ1-1, with 7 bases identical to TRBD1. Losses at the gene ends were 4 bases for V and 0 bases for J; bases not matched to a gene: 8. CDR3 length: 16 amino acids. CDR1 and CDR2 (germline): MGHRA, YSYEKL.

This clone was observed a single time. V usage is TRBV18 and J usage is TRBJ2-1, with 8 bases fitting TRBD2. Germline assignment: CDR1 KGHSH and CDR2 LQKENI. V lost 5 bases and J lost 0; bases outside the gene matches: 3. This CDR3 is 15 amino acids long. The CDR3 region is CASSIAGFSYNEQFF. CDR3 DNA sequence: TGTGCCAGCTCAATAGCGGGGTTCTCCTACAATGAGCAGTTCTTC.

This clone was observed once. The gene calls are TRBV2 and TRBJ2-7, with TRBD2 identical over 11 bases. The CDR3 covers 14 residues. V trimming: 8 bases; J trimming: 4 bases; junction bases outside the gene matches: 7. Germline V gene data show CDR1 as SNHLY and CDR2 as FYNNEI. The CDR3 coding sequence is TGTGCCAGCCGCCGGACTAGCGGGCAATACGAGCAGTACTTC. Translation gives CASRRTSGQYEQYF.

The V call is TRBV20-1, the J call TRBJ2-5; no definite D call. From germline, CDR1 is DFQATT and CDR2 SNEGSKA (reference sequence). This CDR3 comprises 11 residues. CDR3 amino acids: CRPGFQETQYF. CDR3 bases: TGCAGGCCAGGATTCCAAGAGACCCAGTACTTC.

This clone was found once. CDR3 sequence (DNA): TGTGCCAGCTCGCCCCAGGGGGCCGGCGAGCAGTACTTC. Amino acids: CASSPQGAGEQYF. The rearrangement links TRBV18 to TRBJ2-7; TRBD1 matches 8 bases. Germline-derived CDR1 and CDR2 are KGHSH and LQKENI. The CDR3 is 13 residues long. Germline trimming cut 6 bases from V and 6 bases from J; bases unmatched to any gene: 7.

This chain joins TRBV29-1 and TRBJ2-5; D might be TRBD2 (6 bases). Per germline, CDR1 SQVTM and CDR2 ANQGSEA. V lost 4 bases and J 7 bases, leaving 16 bases between the germline ends. There are 13 residues in the CDR3. The chain's CDR3 is CSVGHSAGGTQYF. CDR3 nucleotide sequence: TGCAGCGTTGGGCACAGTGCCGGGGGGACCCAGTACTTC.

The V and J genes are TRBV6-6 and TRBJ2-7; tentative D call: TRBD1 (6 bases). This CDR3 contains 12 residues. Trimming removed 6 bases from V and 2 bases from J, with 8 bases in between. Germline CDR1 reads MNHNY; CDR2 reads SVGAGI (reference sequence). The CDR3 loop is CASRDRPYEQYF. The CDR3 region has the DNA TGTGCCAGCAGGGACAGACCCTACGAGCAGTACTTC.

As concerns this clone: This sample also contains other DNA sequences that code for the same CDR3. V and J are TRBV10-1 and TRBJ1-5; no firm D call. There are 13 residues in the CDR3. Germline assignment: CDR1 WNHNN and CDR2 SYGVQD (reference sequence). V lost 0 bases and J 6 bases, leaving 6 bases between the germline ends. The CDR3 reads CASSESGGQPQHF. In DNA form, the CDR3 reads TGCGCCAGCAGTGAGTCAGGAGGTCAGCCCCAGCATTTT.

The genes are TRBV6-1 and TRBJ2-2; 13 positions agree with TRBD2. J was trimmed by 4 bases and V by 5 bases; bases with no gene match: 1. The CDR3 runs 15 residues. From germline, CDR1 is MNHNS and CDR2 SASEGT. In DNA, the CDR3 is TGTGCCAGCAGTTGGACTAGCGGGAGCACCGGGGAGCTGTTTTTT. The encoded protein is CASSWTSGSTGELFF.

CDR3 region: CASSQDRGPYEQYF. CDR3 in DNA: TGTGCCAGCAGCCAGGACAGGGGGCCGTACGAGCAGTACTTC. The chain carries TRBV7-9 and TRBJ2-7; TRBD1 agrees at 11 bases. The CDR3 runs to 14 residues. V shed 5 bases and J 4 bases; nucleotides not matched to a gene: 4. Germline V gene lookup returns CDR1 SEHNR and CDR2 FQNEAQ (reference sequence).

The chain uses TRBV19 and TRBJ1-2; no clear D. V lost 6 bases and J lost 1, with 15 bases in between. Germline V gene lookup returns CDR1 LNHDA and CDR2 SQIVND (reference sequence). The CDR3 has 15 residues. The CDR3 reads CASSLRWVNNYGYTF. The CDR3 DNA is TGTGCCAGTAGCCTAAGATGGGTTAATAACTATGGCTACACCTTC.